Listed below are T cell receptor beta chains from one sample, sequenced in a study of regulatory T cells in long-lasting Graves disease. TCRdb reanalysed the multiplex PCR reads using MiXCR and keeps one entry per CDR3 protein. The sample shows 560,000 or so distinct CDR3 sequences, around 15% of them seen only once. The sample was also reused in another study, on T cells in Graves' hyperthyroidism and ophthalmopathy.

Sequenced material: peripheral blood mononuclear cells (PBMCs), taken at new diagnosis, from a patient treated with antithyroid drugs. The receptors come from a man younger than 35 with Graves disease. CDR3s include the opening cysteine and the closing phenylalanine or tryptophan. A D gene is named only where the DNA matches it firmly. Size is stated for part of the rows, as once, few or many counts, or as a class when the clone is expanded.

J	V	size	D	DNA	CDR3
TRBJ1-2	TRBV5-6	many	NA	TGTGCCAGCAGCCCCGAAGGTCGGGCCTTCTACGGCTACACCTTC	CASSPEGRAFYGYTF
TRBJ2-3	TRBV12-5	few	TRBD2	TGTGCTAGTGGTTTGGTAACGCTGTGGGCAGCTAGCGGGAGAGACATCGACACCACAGATACGCAGTATTTT	CASGLVTLWAASGRDIDTTDTQYF
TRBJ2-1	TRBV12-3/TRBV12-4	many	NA	TGTGCCAGCAGTTTCGAGGGTGGAAAGCAACGAGAGCAGTTCTTC	CASSFEGGKQREQFF
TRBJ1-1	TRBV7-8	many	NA	TGTGCCAGCAGCTTAGGGGGGGTTGAAGCTTTCTTT	CASSLGGVEAFF
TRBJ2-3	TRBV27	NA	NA	TGTGCCAGCAGTTTAAACAGCGGGTGGGCGACAGATACGCAGTATTTT	CASSLNSGWATDTQYF
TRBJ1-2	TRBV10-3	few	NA	TGTGCCACCCTACCAGGAGACAGAGCTAACTATGGCTACACCTTC	CATLPGDRANYGYTF
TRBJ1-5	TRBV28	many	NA	TGTGCCAGCAGTCCAACCGAGACAGAAGTCAATCAGCCCCAGCATTTT	CASSPTETEVNQPQHF
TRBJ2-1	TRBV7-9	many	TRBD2	TGTGCCAGCTGTGGGGCAGAGCGGGAGGTCAATGAGCAGTTCTTC	CASCGAEREVNEQFF
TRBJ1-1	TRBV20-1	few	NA	TGCAGTGCCCGAGGCACCTTGGAGGGGACGGACACTGAAGCTTTCTTT	CSARGTLEGTDTEAFF
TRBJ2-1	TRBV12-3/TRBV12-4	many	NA	TGTGCCAGCAGTTTGACCTCTAGCCGGGATGAGCAGTTCTTC	CASSLTSSRDEQFF
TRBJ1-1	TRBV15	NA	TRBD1	TGTGCCACCAGCCAGGACAGGGCGGAGTACACTGAAGCTTTCTTT	CATSQDRAEYTEAFF
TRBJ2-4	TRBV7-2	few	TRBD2	TGTGCCAGCAGCCCCCGGGGGGGGATAATAGCCAAAAACATTCAGTACTTC	CASSPRGGIIAKNIQYF
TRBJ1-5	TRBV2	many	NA	TGTGCCAGCAGTTGGCGGGCGGGTAGCAATCAGCCCCAGCATTTT	CASSWRAGSNQPQHF
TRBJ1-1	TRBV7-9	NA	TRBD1	TGTGCCAGCAGCTTTGAGGGGGCGGATACTGAAGCTTTCTTT	CASSFEGADTEAFF
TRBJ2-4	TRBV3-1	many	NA	TGTGCCAGCAGCCAAGTCACCGACATTCAGTACTTC	CASSQVTDIQYF
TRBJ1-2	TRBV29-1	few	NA	TGCAGCGTTGAGGGGCGGACGGACTATGGCTACACCTTC	CSVEGRTDYGYTF
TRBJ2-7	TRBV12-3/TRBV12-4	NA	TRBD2	TGTGCCAGCAGGGGGACTAGCGATCGATACGAGCAGTACTTC	CASRGTSDRYEQYF
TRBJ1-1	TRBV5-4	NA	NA	TGTGCCAGCAGCTTATGGGGGCGCCGGGCTTTCTTT	CASSLWGRRAFF
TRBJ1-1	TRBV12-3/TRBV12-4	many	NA	TGTGCCAGCAGTTTTATGGAGGGGGTGGGGAACACTGAAGCTTTCTTT	CASSFMEGVGNTEAFF
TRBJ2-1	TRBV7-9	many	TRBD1	TGTGCCAGCAGCTTGGCCGGACAGGGGCCGGATGAGCAGTTCTTC	CASSLAGQGPDEQFF
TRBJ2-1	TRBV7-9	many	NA	TGTGCCAGCAGCTTCTTCAACTCCTACAATGAGCAGTTCTTC	CASSFFNSYNEQFF
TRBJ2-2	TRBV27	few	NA	TGTGCCAGCAGTCGATTTGGGTCGGGAGCTGGCACCGGGGAGCTGTTTTTT	CASSRFGSGAGTGELFF
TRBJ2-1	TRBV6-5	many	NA	TGTGCCAGCAGTTACTCACGCGACCTTTCCTACAATGAGCAGTTCTTC	CASSYSRDLSYNEQFF
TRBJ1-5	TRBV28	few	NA	TGTGCCAGCAGTTTTGTGGGGGTTCAGGGCAATCAGCCCCAGCATTTT	CASSFVGVQGNQPQHF
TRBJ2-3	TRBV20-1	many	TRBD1	TGCAGTGCTTCCACCGGGACAGGGGTTACAGATACGCAGTATTTT	CSASTGTGVTDTQYF
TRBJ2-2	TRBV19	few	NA	TGTGCCAGTAGTTCGTCCGGGACTGGGAACACCGGGGAGCTGTTTTTT	CASSSSGTGNTGELFF
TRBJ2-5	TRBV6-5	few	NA	TGTGCCAGCAGTTACTTGACGGGAACCCAGTACTTC	CASSYLTGTQYF
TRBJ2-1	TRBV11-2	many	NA	TGTGCCAGCAGCCGTCTGTATGAGCAGTTCTTC	CASSRLYEQFF
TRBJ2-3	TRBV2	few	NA	TGTGCCAGCAGGGGTTCTGGGGGCGGCACAGATACGCAGTATTTT	CASRGSGGGTDTQYF
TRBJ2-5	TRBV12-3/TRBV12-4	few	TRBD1	TGTGCCAGCAGTTTAGGAGGGACAGCGCAAGAGACCCAGTACTTC	CASSLGGTAQETQYF
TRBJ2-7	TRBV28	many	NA	TGTGCCAGCAGTTTTCGAGGGAAGGTGGCCTACGAGCAGTACTTC	CASSFRGKVAYEQYF
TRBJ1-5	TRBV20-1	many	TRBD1	TGCAGTGCTAGTGACAGGGGAAGCAATCAGCCCCAGCATTTT	CSASDRGSNQPQHF
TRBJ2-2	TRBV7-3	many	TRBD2	TGTGCCAGCAGCTTACAGGTCCTAGCGGGAGCCGGGGAGCTGTTTTTT	CASSLQVLAGAGELFF
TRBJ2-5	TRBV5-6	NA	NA	TGTGCCAGCAGCTTGGCGGGGCGCCAAGAGACCCAGTACTTC	CASSLAGRQETQYF
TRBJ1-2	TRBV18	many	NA	TGTGCCAGCTCGGCAAGGGGACACAGCTATGGCTACACCTTC	CASSARGHSYGYTF
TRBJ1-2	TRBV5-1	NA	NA	TGCGCCAGCAGCTGGGCGGGACAATTGTCCCCTGATGGCTACACCTTC	CASSWAGQLSPDGYTF
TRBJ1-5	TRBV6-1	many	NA	TGTGCCGTCTCTACAGTTGGCAATCAGCCCCAGCATTTT	CAVSTVGNQPQHF
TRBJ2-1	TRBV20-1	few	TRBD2	TGCAGTGCTAGCGGGAGGCCCCCTTCCTACAATGAGCAGTTCTTC	CSASGRPPSYNEQFF
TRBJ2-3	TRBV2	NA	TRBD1	TGTGCCACCAGTGACCCAATGACAGGGGGCAGAGATACGCAGTATTTT	CATSDPMTGGRDTQYF
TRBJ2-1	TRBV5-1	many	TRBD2	TGCGCCAGCAGCTTGGGCCTAGCGGCCGGCAATGAGCAGTTCTTC	CASSLGLAAGNEQFF
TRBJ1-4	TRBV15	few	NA	TGTGCCACCAGCGCGGTTTTGGCTAATGAAAAACTGTTTTTT	CATSAVLANEKLFF
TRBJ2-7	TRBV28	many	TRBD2	TGTGCCAGCAGTTACAGGACTAGCGGGGTAAACCTTTACGAGCAGTACTTC	CASSYRTSGVNLYEQYF
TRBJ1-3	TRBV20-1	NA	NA	TGCAGTGGGTACCTTGGAAACACCATATATTTT	CSGYLGNTIYF
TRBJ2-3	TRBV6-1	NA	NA	TGTGCCAGCAGTCCATTAGCGGCTCGCACAGATACGCAGTATTTT	CASSPLAARTDTQYF
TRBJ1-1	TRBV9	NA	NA	TGTGCCAGCAGCTATGCCTCGGGGGCCACTGAAGCTTTCTTT	CASSYASGATEAFF
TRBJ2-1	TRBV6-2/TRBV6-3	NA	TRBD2	TGTGCCAGCAGGACCCAGTCTCTAGCGGGAGCCTACAATGAGCAGTTCTTC	CASRTQSLAGAYNEQFF
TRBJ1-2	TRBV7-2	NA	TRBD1	TGTGCCGGGGGACAGGGGGCGTCGGGCTATGGCTACACCTTC	CAGGQGASGYGYTF
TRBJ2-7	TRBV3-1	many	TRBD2	TGTGCCAGCAGAGCTAGCGGGAGTTCCGAGCAGTACTTC	CASRASGSSEQYF
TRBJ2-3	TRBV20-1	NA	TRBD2	TGCAGTGCTATAGCGGGAGGGCCGAAAGATACGCAGTATTTT	CSAIAGGPKDTQYF
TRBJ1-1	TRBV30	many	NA	TGTGCCTGGAGTGTTAAGGGTAAGACTGAAGCTTTCTTT	CAWSVKGKTEAFF
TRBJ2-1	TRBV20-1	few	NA	TGCAGTGCTTCGAATCCGGGACTCGCTAACAATGAGCAGTTCTTC	CSASNPGLANNEQFF
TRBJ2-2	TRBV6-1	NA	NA	TGTGCCAGCAGTCCCTCATCATTCGGGGGTCCCGGGGAGCTGTTTTTT	CASSPSSFGGPGELFF
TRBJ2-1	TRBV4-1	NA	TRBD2	TGCGCCAGCAAATTTGGGCCCGCTAGCGGGGCCTACAATGAGCAGTTCTTC	CASKFGPASGAYNEQFF
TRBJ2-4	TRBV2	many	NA	TGTGCCAGCAGGGCCGAGAACTTAGCCAAAAACATTCAGTACTTC	CASRAENLAKNIQYF
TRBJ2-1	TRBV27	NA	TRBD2	TGTGCCAGCAGTCCGCGCTCCTTGGGCGGGAGGGCCGGGAATGAGCAGTTCTTC	CASSPRSLGGRAGNEQFF
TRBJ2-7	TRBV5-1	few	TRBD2	TGCGCCAGCAGCACACTAGCGGGAGCGGGCGAGCAGTACTTC	CASSTLAGAGEQYF
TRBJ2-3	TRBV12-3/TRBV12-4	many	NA	TGTGCCAGCAGTCAGGACGGCACAGATACGCAGTATTTT	CASSQDGTDTQYF
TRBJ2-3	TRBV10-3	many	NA	TGTGCCATCAGGGGACCGGGACTCGACACAGATACGCAGTATTTT	CAIRGPGLDTDTQYF
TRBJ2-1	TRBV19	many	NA	TGTGCCAGCAGCGACCGGAGCTCCTACAATGAGCAGTTCTTC	CASSDRSSYNEQFF
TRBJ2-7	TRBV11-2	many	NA	TGTGCCAGCAGTTACGGGGGACGTTCCTACGAGCAGTACTTC	CASSYGGRSYEQYF